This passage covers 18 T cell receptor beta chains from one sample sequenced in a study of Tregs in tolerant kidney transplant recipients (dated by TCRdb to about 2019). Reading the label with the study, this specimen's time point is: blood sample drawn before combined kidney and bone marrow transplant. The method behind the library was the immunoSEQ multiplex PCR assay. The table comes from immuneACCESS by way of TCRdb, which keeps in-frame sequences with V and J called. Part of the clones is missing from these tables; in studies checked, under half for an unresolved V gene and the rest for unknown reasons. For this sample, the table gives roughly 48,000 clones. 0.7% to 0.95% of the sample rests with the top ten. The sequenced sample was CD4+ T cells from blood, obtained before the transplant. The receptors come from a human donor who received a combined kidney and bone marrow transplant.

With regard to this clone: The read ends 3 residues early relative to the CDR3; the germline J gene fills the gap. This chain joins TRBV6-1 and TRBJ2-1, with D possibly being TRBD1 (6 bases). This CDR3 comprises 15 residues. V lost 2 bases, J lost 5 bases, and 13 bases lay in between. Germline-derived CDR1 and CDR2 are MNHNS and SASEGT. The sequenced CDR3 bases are TGTGCCAGCAGTGAACGGTGGACAGCGAACAATGAG. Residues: CASSERWTANNE. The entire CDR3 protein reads CASSERWTANNEQFF.

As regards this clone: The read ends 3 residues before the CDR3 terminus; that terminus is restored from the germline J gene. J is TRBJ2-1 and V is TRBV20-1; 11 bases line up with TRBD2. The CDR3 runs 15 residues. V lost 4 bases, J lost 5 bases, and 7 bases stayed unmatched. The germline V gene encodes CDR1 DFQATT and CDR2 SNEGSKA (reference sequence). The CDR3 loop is CSATIAGGPDNEQFF. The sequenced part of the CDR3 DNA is TGCAGTGCTACCATAGCGGGAGGGCCAGACAATGAG.

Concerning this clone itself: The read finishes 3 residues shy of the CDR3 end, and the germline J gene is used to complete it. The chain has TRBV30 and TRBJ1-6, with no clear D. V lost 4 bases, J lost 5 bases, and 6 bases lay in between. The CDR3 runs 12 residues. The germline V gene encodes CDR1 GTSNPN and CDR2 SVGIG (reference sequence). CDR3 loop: CAWNRDNSPLHF. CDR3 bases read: TGTGCCTGGAATAGGGATAATTCACCC.

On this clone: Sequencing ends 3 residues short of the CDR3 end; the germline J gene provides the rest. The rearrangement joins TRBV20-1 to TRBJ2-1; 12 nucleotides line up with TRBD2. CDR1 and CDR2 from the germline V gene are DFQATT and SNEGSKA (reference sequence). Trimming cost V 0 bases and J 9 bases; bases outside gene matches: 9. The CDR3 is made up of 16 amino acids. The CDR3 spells CSARDRRLAGAAEQFF. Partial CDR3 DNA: TGCAGTGCTAGAGATCGACGACTAGCGGGAGCTGCTGAG.

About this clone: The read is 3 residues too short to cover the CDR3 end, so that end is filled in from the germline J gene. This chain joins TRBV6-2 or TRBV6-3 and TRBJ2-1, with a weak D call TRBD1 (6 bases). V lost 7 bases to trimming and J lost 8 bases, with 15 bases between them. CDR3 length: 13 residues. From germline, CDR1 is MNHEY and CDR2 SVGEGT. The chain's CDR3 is CASTDRDTYEQFF. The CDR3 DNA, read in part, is TGTGCCAGCACCGACCGGGACACCTATGAG.

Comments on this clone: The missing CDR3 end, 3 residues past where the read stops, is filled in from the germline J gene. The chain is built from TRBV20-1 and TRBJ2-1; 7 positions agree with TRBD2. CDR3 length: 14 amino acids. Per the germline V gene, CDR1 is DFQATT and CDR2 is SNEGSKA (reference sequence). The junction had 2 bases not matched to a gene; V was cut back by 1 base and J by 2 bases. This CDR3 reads CSARVGGAYNEQFF. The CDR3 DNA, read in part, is TGCAGTGCTAGAGTGGGGGGGGCCTACAATGAG.

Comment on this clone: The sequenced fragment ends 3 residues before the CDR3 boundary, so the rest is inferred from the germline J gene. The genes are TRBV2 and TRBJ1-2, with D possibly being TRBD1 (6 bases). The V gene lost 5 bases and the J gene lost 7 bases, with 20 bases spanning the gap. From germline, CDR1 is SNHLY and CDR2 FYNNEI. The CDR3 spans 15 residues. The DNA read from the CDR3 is TGTGCCAGCAGTATTACAGGGTTAACTCCTGGTGGC. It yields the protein CASSITGLTPGG. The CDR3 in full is CASSITGLTPGGYTF.

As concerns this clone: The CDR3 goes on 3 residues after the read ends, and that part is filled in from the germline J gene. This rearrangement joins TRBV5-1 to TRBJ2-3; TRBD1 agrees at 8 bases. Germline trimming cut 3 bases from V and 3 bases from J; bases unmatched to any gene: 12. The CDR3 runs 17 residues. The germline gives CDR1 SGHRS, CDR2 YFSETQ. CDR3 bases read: TGCGCCAGCAGCTCCCGAGGGTCGGGACAGGTGACAGATACG. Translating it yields CASSSRGSGQVTDT. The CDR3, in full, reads CASSSRGSGQVTDTQYF.

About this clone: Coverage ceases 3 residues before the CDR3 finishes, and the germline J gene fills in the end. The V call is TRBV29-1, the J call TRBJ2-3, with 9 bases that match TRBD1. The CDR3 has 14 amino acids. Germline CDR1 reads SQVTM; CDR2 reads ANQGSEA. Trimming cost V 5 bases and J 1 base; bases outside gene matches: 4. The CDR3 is CSVKDRGRTDTQYF. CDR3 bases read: TGCAGCGTTAAGGACAGGGGCCGCACAGATACG.

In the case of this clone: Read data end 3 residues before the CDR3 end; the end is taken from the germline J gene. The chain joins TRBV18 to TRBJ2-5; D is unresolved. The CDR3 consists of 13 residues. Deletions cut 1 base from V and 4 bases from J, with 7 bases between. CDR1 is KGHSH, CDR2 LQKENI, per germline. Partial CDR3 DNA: TGTGCCAGCTCACCACGGCACCTAGAGACC. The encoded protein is CASSPRHLET. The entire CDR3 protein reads CASSPRHLETQYF.

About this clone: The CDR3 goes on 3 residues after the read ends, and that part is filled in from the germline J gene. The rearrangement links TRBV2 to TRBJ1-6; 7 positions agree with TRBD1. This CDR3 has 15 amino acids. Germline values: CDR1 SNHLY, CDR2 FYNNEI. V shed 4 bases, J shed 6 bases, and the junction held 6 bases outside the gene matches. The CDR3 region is CASSATDRVNSPLHF. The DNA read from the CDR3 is TGTGCCAGCAGTGCTACCGACAGGGTTAATTCACCC.

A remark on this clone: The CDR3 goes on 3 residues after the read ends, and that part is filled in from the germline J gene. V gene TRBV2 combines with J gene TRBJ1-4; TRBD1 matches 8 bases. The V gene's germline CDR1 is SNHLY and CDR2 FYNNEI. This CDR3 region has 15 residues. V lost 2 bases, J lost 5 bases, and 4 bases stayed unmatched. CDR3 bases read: TGTGCCAGCAGTGAAATTAACAGGGGGAATGAAAAA. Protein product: CASSEINRGNEK. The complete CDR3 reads CASSEINRGNEKLFF.

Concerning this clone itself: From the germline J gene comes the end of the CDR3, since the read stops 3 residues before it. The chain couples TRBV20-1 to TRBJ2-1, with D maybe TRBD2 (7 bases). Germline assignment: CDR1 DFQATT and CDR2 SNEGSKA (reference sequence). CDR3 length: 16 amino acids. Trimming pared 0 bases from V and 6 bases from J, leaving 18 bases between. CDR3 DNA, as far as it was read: TGCAGTGCTAGAGATCAGGGGAGGGGACCCGTCAATGAG. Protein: CSARDQGRGPVNE. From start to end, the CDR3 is CSARDQGRGPVNEQFF.

CDR3 DNA (partial): TGCAGCGCAGGGACAGGGAATGGGGGC. This sequence encodes CSAGTGNGG. The entire CDR3 sequence reads CSAGTGNGGYTF. The genes are TRBV29-1 and TRBJ1-2; 9 bases match TRBD1. The read ends 3 residues before the CDR3 terminus; that terminus is restored from the germline J gene. The CDR3 runs to 12 residues. In germline, CDR1 is SQVTM, CDR2 ANQGSEA.

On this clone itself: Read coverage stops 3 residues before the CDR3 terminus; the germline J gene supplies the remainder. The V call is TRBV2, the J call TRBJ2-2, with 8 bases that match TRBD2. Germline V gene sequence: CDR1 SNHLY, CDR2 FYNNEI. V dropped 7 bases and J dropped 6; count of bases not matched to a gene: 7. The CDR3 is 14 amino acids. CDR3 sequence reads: CASKPGLGPGELFF. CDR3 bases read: TGTGCCAGCAAACCGGGACTAGGGCCCGGGGAG.

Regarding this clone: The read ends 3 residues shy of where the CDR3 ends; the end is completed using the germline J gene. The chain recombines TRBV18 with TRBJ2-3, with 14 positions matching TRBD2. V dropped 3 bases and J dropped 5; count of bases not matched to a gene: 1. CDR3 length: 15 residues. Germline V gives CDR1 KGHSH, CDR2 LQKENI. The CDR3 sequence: CASSPGLAGVDTQYF. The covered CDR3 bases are TGTGCCAGCTCACCGGGACTAGCGGGAGTAGATACG.

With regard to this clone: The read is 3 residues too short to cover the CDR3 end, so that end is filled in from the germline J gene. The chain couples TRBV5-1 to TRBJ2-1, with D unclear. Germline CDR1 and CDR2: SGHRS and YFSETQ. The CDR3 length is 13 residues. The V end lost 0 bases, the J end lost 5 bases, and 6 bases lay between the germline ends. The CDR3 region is CASSLDYHNEQFF. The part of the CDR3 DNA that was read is TGCGCCAGCAGCTTGGACTACCACAATGAG.

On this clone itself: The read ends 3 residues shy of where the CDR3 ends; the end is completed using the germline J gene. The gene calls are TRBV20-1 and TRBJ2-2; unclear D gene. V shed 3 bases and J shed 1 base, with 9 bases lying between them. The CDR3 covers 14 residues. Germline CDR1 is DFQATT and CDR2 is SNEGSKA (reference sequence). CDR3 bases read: TGCAGTGCTAGGCCCTCCAGGAACACCGGGGAG. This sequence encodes CSARPSRNTGE. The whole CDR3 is CSARPSRNTGELFF.